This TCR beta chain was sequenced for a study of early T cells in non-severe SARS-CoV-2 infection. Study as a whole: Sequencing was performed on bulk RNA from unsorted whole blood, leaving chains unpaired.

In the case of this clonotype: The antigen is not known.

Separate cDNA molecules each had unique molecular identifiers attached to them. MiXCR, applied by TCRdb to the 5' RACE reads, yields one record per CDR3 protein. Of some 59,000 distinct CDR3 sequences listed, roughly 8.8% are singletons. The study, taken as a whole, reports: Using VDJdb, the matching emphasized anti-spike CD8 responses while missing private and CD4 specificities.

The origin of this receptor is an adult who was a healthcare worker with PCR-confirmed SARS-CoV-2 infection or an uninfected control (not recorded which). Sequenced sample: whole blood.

The CDR3 spells CASKGGAGYGYTF. The CDR3 DNA reads TGCGCCAGCAAGGGGGGCGCGGGCTATGGCTACACCTTC. The V call is TRBV10-2, the J call TRBJ1-2; a possible D gene is TRBD1 (6 bases). There are 13 residues in the CDR3. Per germline, CDR1 WSHSY and CDR2 SAAADI. Between the trimmed V and J ends, which lost 7 bases and 4 bases, there was a span of 13 bases.